These T cell receptor beta chains were read from a single sample in a study of T cell changes during pregnancy in multiple sclerosis. Clones were sequenced by immunoSEQ multiplex PCR, and TCRdb holds only the in-frame ones, with some missing. Among tens of thousands of clones listed, 70% to 90% were seen once. This specimen was CD8+ T cells from peripheral blood mononuclear cells, taken after pregnancy. These receptors originate from a female donor in good health, enrolled as a control in a pregnancy study. Both conserved end residues are part of each CDR3. Fields, in order: CDR3 protein, CDR3 DNA, D gene, V gene, J gene, clone size. A D gene is named only where the DNA matches it firmly. Size tells how often a clone was seen (once, few, many) or the class of an expanded clone, and some rows leave it out.

CDR3: CASSLTDQETQYF; DNA: TGTGCCAGCAGCTTAACGGACCAAGAGACCCAGTACTTC; D: .; V: TRBV7-9; J: TRBJ2-5; size: .
CDR3: CASSLGGRGTSPLHF; DNA: TGTGCCAGCAGCCTAGGGGGGAGGGGGACTTCACCCCTCCACTTT; D: .; V: TRBV7-3; J: TRBJ1-6; size: .
CDR3: CASSSGTGRQTGKLFF; DNA: TGTGCCAGCAGCTCCGGGACAGGGAGGCAAACCGGGAAACTGTTTTTT; D: TRBD1; V: TRBV7-6; J: TRBJ1-4; size: .
CDR3: CASSQDRGAYEQYF; DNA: TGCGCCAGCAGCCAAGATCGAGGCGCCTACGAGCAGTACTTC; D: .; V: TRBV4-3; J: TRBJ2-7; size: .
CDR3: CASSLSRTTGELFF; DNA: TGTGCCAGCAGTTTATCGAGGACTACCGGGGAGCTGTTTTTT; D: .; V: TRBV27; J: TRBJ2-2; size: once
CDR3: CASGVWPLRRGKDEQYF; DNA: TGTGCCAGCGGAGTTTGGCCCCTCCGGAGGGGTAAGGACGAGCAGTACTTC; D: .; V: TRBV28; J: TRBJ2-7; size: .
CDR3: CASSFGGDSPLHF; DNA: TGTGCCAGCAGTTTTGGGGGGGACTCACCCCTCCACTTT; D: .; V: TRBV27; J: TRBJ1-6; size: .
CDR3: CASSPPGASNQPQHF; DNA: TGTGCCAGCAGCCCCCCAGGGGCCAGCAATCAGCCCCAGCATTTT; D: .; V: TRBV7-9; J: TRBJ1-5; size: .
CDR3: CATSSEAPGQGREKLFF; DNA: TGTGCCACCAGCAGCGAGGCTCCGGGACAGGGTAGAGAAAAACTGTTTTTT; D: TRBD1; V: TRBV15; J: TRBJ1-4; size: .
CDR3: CASSDSETDTQYF; DNA: TGTGCCAGCAGCGACAGCGAAACAGATACGCAGTATTTT; D: .; V: TRBV2; J: TRBJ2-3; size: .
CDR3: CASSPSGTSKDTQYF; DNA: TGTGCCAGCAGCCCATCCGGGACTAGCAAGGATACGCAGTATTTT; D: TRBD2; V: TRBV7-9; J: TRBJ2-3; size: .
CDR3: CASSSQGAWTEAFF; DNA: TGTGCCAGCAGTTCTCAGGGGGCATGGACTGAAGCTTTCTTT; D: TRBD1; V: TRBV28; J: TRBJ1-1; size: .
CDR3: CASSVGGGAHNEQFF; DNA: TGTGCCAGCAGCGTAGGCGGGGGGGCCCACAATGAGCAGTTCTTC; D: TRBD2; V: TRBV9; J: TRBJ2-1; size: once
CDR3: CASSQGRSYEQYF; DNA: TGCGCCAGCAGCCAGGGCCGATCCTACGAGCAGTACTTC; D: .; V: TRBV4-3; J: TRBJ2-7; size: few
CDR3: CASSLTGRNSPLHF; DNA: TGTGCCAGCAGTTTGACAGGGAGGAATTCACCCCTCCACTTT; D: TRBD1; V: TRBV27; J: TRBJ1-6; size: .
CDR3: CASTLTPGSTEAFF; DNA: TGTGCCAGTACCCTAACTCCAGGGTCCACTGAAGCTTTCTTT; D: .; V: TRBV19; J: TRBJ1-1; size: .
CDR3: CASSSRDSPRPSNEQFF; DNA: TGTGCCAGCAGCTCTAGGGACAGCCCCCGGCCGTCCAATGAGCAGTTCTTC; D: TRBD1; V: TRBV7-9; J: TRBJ2-1; size: .
CDR3: CASSQDIQEQETQYF; DNA: TGCGCCAGCAGCCAAGATATACAGGAGCAAGAGACCCAGTACTTC; D: .; V: TRBV4-1; J: TRBJ2-5; size: .
CDR3: CASSGMWTGEDYEQYF; DNA: TGTGCCAGCAGCGGAATGTGGACAGGGGAGGACTACGAGCAGTACTTC; D: TRBD1; V: TRBV5-4; J: TRBJ2-7; size: .
CDR3: CASSPRPGTVNEKLFF; DNA: TGTGCCAGCAGCCCCAGACCTGGGACAGTTAATGAAAAACTGTTTTTT; D: TRBD1; V: TRBV7-8; J: TRBJ1-4; size: .
CDR3: CASSLGGRYTDTQYF; DNA: TGTGCCAGCAGCTTAGGGGGCAGGTACACAGATACGCAGTATTTT; D: .; V: TRBV7-2; J: TRBJ2-3; size: .
CDR3: CASGSHSDDTGELFF; DNA: TGTGCCAGCGGGAGCCATTCTGATGACACCGGGGAGCTGTTTTTT; D: .; V: TRBV11-2; J: TRBJ2-2; size: .
CDR3: CASSQDTGGGSGNTIYF; DNA: TGTGCCAGCAGCCAAGATACGGGCGGGGGGTCTGGAAACACCATATATTTT; D: .; V: TRBV4-2; J: TRBJ1-3; size: .
CDR3: CASSTDSSNQPQHF; DNA: TGTGCCAGTAGTACCGACAGTAGCAATCAGCCCCAGCATTTT; D: .; V: TRBV19; J: TRBJ1-5; size: .
CDR3: CAISESGTALDSPLHF; DNA: TGTGCCATCAGTGAGTCTGGGACAGCCTTGGATTCACCCCTCCACTTT; D: TRBD1; V: TRBV10-3; J: TRBJ1-6; size: few
CDR3: CATGSNTEAFF; DNA: TGTGCTACCGGGTCGAACACTGAAGCTTTCTTT; D: .; V: TRBV11-2; J: TRBJ1-1; size: .
CDR3: CASSSGNTEAFF; DNA: TGTGCCAGTAGTTCAGGGAACACTGAAGCTTTCTTT; D: .; V: TRBV19; J: TRBJ1-1; size: once
CDR3: CATKVGTGYTGELFF; DNA: TGTGCCACCAAAGTTGGGACAGGGTACACCGGGGAGCTGTTTTTT; D: TRBD1; V: TRBV27; J: TRBJ2-2; size: .
CDR3: CASSQDRGPRQPQHF; DNA: TGCGCCAGCAGCCAAGACAGGGGTCCAAGGCAGCCCCAGCATTTT; D: .; V: TRBV4-3; J: TRBJ1-5; size: .
CDR3: CASSLFDRVTGELFF; DNA: TGTGCCAGCAGCTTATTTGACAGGGTCACCGGGGAGCTGTTTTTT; D: TRBD1; V: TRBV5-4; J: TRBJ2-2; size: .
CDR3: CASSEGAPNEKLFF; DNA: TGTGCCAGCAGCGAGGGGGCGCCGAATGAAAAACTGTTTTTT; D: TRBD1; V: TRBV11-2; J: TRBJ1-4; size: .
CDR3: CAWKTGGNQPQHF; DNA: TGTGCCTGGAAGACAGGGGGGAATCAGCCCCAGCATTTT; D: TRBD1; V: TRBV30; J: TRBJ1-5; size: .
CDR3: CASSSGTGYEQYF; DNA: TGTGCCAGCAGTAGTGGGACAGGGTACGAGCAGTACTTC; D: TRBD1; V: TRBV27; J: TRBJ2-7; size: .
CDR3: CASRRDPGQGSSEQYF; DNA: TGTGCCAGCAGAAGGGATCCGGGACAGGGGTCCAGCGAGCAGTACTTC; D: TRBD1; V: TRBV27; J: TRBJ2-7; size: .
CDR3: CASSVGAPAEAFF; DNA: TGTGCCAGCAGCGTTGGGGCCCCCGCGGAAGCTTTCTTT; D: .; V: TRBV7-9; J: TRBJ1-1; size: few
CDR3: CASSSGGGGRGWEQFF; DNA: TGTGCCAGCAGTAGCGGGGGGGGCGGACGAGGGTGGGAGCAGTTCTTC; D: TRBD2; V: TRBV28; J: TRBJ2-1; size: .
CDR3: CASSYGGGTDTQYF; DNA: TGTGCCAGCAGTTACGGGGGGGGCACAGATACGCAGTATTTT; D: TRBD2; V: TRBV6-5; J: TRBJ2-3; size: .
CDR3: CASSLGAGGYMNTEAFF; DNA: TGTGCCAGCAGCCTGGGTGCAGGGGGGTATATGAACACTGAAGCTTTCTTT; D: TRBD1; V: TRBV7-9; J: TRBJ1-1; size: .
CDR3: CASSLVLSGNTIYF; DNA: TGTGCCAGCAGCTTAGTTCTCTCTGGAAACACCATATATTTT; D: .; V: TRBV7-8; J: TRBJ1-3; size: .
CDR3: CASSLAGPDSPLHF; DNA: TGTGCCAGCAGCTTAGCCGGTCCCGATTCACCCCTCCACTTT; D: .; V: TRBV7-9; J: TRBJ1-6; size: .
CDR3: CASSQDHRGDNSPLHF; DNA: TGCGCCAGCAGCCAAGATCATCGGGGGGACAATTCACCCCTCCACTTT; D: .; V: TRBV4-3; J: TRBJ1-6; size: .
CDR3: CASSLGWTGEQYF; DNA: TGTGCCAGCAGCTTGGGGTGGACTGGCGAGCAGTACTTC; D: .; V: TRBV5-6; J: TRBJ2-7; size: .
CDR3: CAGGNSGGARETQYF; DNA: TGTGCCGGTGGGAATAGCGGGGGGGCCAGGGAGACCCAGTACTTC; D: TRBD2; V: TRBV2; J: TRBJ2-5; size: .
CDR3: CASSYSYRGTNTEAFF; DNA: TGTGCCAGCAGTTACTCTTACAGGGGGACGAACACTGAAGCTTTCTTT; D: TRBD1; V: TRBV6-5; J: TRBJ1-1; size: .
CDR3: CASSVEVDRVGYGYTF; DNA: TGTGCCAGCAGCGTAGAGGTAGACAGGGTCGGCTATGGCTACACCTTC; D: TRBD1; V: TRBV9; J: TRBJ1-2; size: .
CDR3: CASSFSSTDPEAFF; DNA: TGTGCCAGCAGCTTTTCTTCGACAGATCCTGAAGCTTTCTTT; D: .; V: TRBV7-9; J: TRBJ1-1; size: .
CDR3: CASSRGRTAMDGYTF; DNA: TGTGCCAGCAGCCGTGGTCGGACAGCTATGGATGGCTACACCTTC; D: .; V: TRBV7-8; J: TRBJ1-2; size: .
CDR3: CASSYRGMSNQPQHF; DNA: TGTGCCAGCAGTTACAGGGGCATGAGCAATCAGCCCCAGCATTTT; D: TRBD1; V: TRBV9; J: TRBJ1-5; size: .
CDR3: CASSPTSTGRDEQYF; DNA: TGTGCCAGCAGCCCTACTTCGACAGGGCGCGACGAGCAGTACTTC; D: TRBD1; V: TRBV16; J: TRBJ2-7; size: .
CDR3: CASSQVANGYTF; DNA: TGTGCCAGCAGCCAAGTAGCGAATGGCTACACCTTC; D: .; V: TRBV4-2; J: TRBJ1-2; size: few
CDR3: CASSQDEAVRNNEQFF; DNA: TGCGCCAGCAGCCAAGATGAGGCGGTCCGTAACAATGAGCAGTTCTTC; D: .; V: TRBV4-3; J: TRBJ2-1; size: .
CDR3: CASSKGHSREKLFF; DNA: TGTGCCAGCAGCAAAGGGCACTCGAGGGAAAAACTGTTTTTT; D: .; V: TRBV21-1; J: TRBJ1-4; size: .
CDR3: CASSRRQRLITTDTEAFF; DNA: TGTGCCAGCAGCCGAAGACAGCGCCTTATCACGACGGACACTGAAGCTTTCTTT; D: .; V: TRBV7-8; J: TRBJ1-1; size: .
CDR3: CASRDDYNSPLHF; DNA: TGTGCCAGCCGGGATGACTATAATTCACCCCTCCACTTT; D: .; V: TRBV7-9; J: TRBJ1-6; size: .
CDR3: CASGDRVAFF; DNA: TGTGCCAGCGGGGACAGGGTGGCTTTCTTT; D: TRBD1; V: TRBV16; J: TRBJ1-1; size: .